This paragraph reports one TCR beta chain. Original processing notes: Scientists estimated how many nucleated cells there were by amplifying reference gene primers. Clones were read by immunoSEQ multiplex PCR, and TCRdb kept only the in-frame ones, dropping some. That table is the source of V, J and clone size, and D and trimming were worked out from the DNA. Of some 46,000 clones detected, around 86% appear once; the ten largest clones hold 4.5% to 6%. This specimen comes from a study of blood T cell repertoires in COVID-19. The CDR3 covers 18 residues. The V segment lost 0 bases and the J segment 9 bases; nucleotides outside the gene matches: 16.

The sample consisted of peripheral blood. The source is a human donor in a cohort sampled during active COVID-19. The gene calls are TRBV5-3 and TRBJ2-5, with 11 positions matching TRBD2. TRBV5-3 falls under the ORF class, with uncertain function. Written as DNA, the CDR3 is TGTGCCAGAAGCTTGGTCTGGGCTAGCGGGAGGACCCCAGGGGCCCAGTACTTC. As protein: CARSLVWASGRTPGAQYF.